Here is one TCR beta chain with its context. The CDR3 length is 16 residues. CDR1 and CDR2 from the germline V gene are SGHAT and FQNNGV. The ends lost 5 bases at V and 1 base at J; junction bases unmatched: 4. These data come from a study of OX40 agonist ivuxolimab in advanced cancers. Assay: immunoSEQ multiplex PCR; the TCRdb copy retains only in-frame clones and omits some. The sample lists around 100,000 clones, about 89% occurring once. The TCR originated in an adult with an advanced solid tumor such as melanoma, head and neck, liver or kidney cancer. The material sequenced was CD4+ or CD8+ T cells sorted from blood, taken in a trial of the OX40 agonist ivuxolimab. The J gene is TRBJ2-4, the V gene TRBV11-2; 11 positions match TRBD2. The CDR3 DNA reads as TGTGCCAGCAGCGACCCTAGCGGGGGGGCCAAAAACATTCAGTACTTC. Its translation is CASSDPSGGAKNIQYF.